A selection of T cell receptor beta chains follows, all from one sample in a study of CD39 and CD103 CD8 tumor-infiltrating T cells. Some clones are missing from TCRdb's copy, which holds only in-frame ones; the method was immunoSEQ multiplex PCR. The profile shows almost 3,000 clones, under 90% of them singletons. The sample consisted of CD39- CD103- CD8+ T cells sorted from the tumor. These receptors were taken from a human donor with head and neck squamous cell carcinoma. CDR3s include the opening cysteine and the closing phenylalanine or tryptophan. Fields, in order: clone size, V gene, J gene, D gene, CDR3 length, CDR3 DNA, CDR3 protein. D genes are given only for firm matches. Size is stated for part of the rows, as once, few or many counts, or as a class when the clone is expanded.

clone_size: NA
v_call: TRBV19
j_call: TRBJ2-1
d_call: TRBD2
cdr3_length: 14
cdr3_nt: TGTGCCAGTAGTATAAAGCGGGGCTACAATGAGCAGTTCTTC
cdr3_aa: CASSIKRGYNEQFF

clone_size: NA
v_call: TRBV9
j_call: TRBJ1-1
d_call: NA
cdr3_length: 14
cdr3_nt: TGTGCCAGCAGCGTAGCAGGGATGAACACTGAAGCTTTCTTT
cdr3_aa: CASSVAGMNTEAFF

clone_size: NA
v_call: TRBV27
j_call: TRBJ1-1
d_call: NA
cdr3_length: 13
cdr3_nt: TGTGCCAGCAGTACCACAGGGATTACTGAAGCTTTCTTT
cdr3_aa: CASSTTGITEAFF

clone_size: once
v_call: TRBV6-1
j_call: TRBJ2-5
d_call: NA
cdr3_length: 15
cdr3_nt: TGTGTCAGCAGTGAGAGTCAGGCGACCCGGGAGACCCAGTACTTC
cdr3_aa: CVSSESQATRETQYF

clone_size: NA
v_call: TRBV7-6
j_call: TRBJ2-7
d_call: NA
cdr3_length: 14
cdr3_nt: TGTGCCAGCAGTCACCCCGACGAGGGCTACGAGCAGTACTTC
cdr3_aa: CASSHPDEGYEQYF

clone_size: NA
v_call: TRBV7-9
j_call: TRBJ2-7
d_call: TRBD2
cdr3_length: 15
cdr3_nt: TGTGCCAGCAGCTTTTCCAGCGGGGGGTCCTACGAGCAGTACTTC
cdr3_aa: CASSFSSGGSYEQYF

clone_size: NA
v_call: TRBV27
j_call: TRBJ1-1
d_call: NA
cdr3_length: 13
cdr3_nt: TGTGCCAGCAGTTTCGGGTACAACACTGAAGCTTTCTTT
cdr3_aa: CASSFGYNTEAFF

clone_size: NA
v_call: TRBV5-5
j_call: TRBJ1-1
d_call: TRBD1
cdr3_length: 16
cdr3_nt: TGTGCCAGCAGCTTGGCGGGACAGGGGGCTGGCACTGAAGCTTTCTTT
cdr3_aa: CASSLAGQGAGTEAFF

clone_size: NA
v_call: TRBV7-6
j_call: TRBJ1-1
d_call: NA
cdr3_length: 15
cdr3_nt: TGTGCCAGCAGCTTAGGGATAGGGGAGGGCACTGAAGCTTTCTTT
cdr3_aa: CASSLGIGEGTEAFF

clone_size: once
v_call: TRBV23-1
j_call: TRBJ1-2
d_call: NA
cdr3_length: 11
cdr3_nt: TGCGCCAGTCCAGGGTCTTGGGGCTACACCTTC
cdr3_aa: CASPGSWGYTF

clone_size: NA
v_call: TRBV4-1
j_call: TRBJ2-1
d_call: TRBD2
cdr3_length: 17
cdr3_nt: TGCGCCAGCAGCCAAGTGGGCCTAGCGGGGGGGTACAATGAGCAGTTCTTC
cdr3_aa: CASSQVGLAGGYNEQFF

clone_size: few
v_call: TRBV25-1
j_call: TRBJ2-5
d_call: TRBD2
cdr3_length: 16
cdr3_nt: TGTGCCAGCAGTGAATGGTTAGCGGGGGACCAAGAGACCCAGTACTTC
cdr3_aa: CASSEWLAGDQETQYF

clone_size: NA
v_call: TRBV7-9
j_call: TRBJ1-1
d_call: NA
cdr3_length: 13
cdr3_nt: TGTACCAGCAGCATCAGGGTGAACACTGAAGCTTTCTTT
cdr3_aa: CTSSIRVNTEAFF

clone_size: few
v_call: TRBV2
j_call: TRBJ1-5
d_call: TRBD1
cdr3_length: 16
cdr3_nt: TGTGCCAGCAGTAAGACAGGGGGGACGGGCAATCAGCCCCAGCATTTT
cdr3_aa: CASSKTGGTGNQPQHF

clone_size: NA
v_call: TRBV27
j_call: TRBJ1-2
d_call: NA
cdr3_length: 13
cdr3_nt: TGTGCCAGCAGTTTCAGGGAAGTCGATGGCTACACCTTC
cdr3_aa: CASSFREVDGYTF

clone_size: few
v_call: TRBV6-1
j_call: TRBJ2-1
d_call: TRBD1
cdr3_length: 16
cdr3_nt: TGTGCCAGCAGTGATGAGGGGGCCTGGGAAAACAATGAGCAGTTCTTC
cdr3_aa: CASSDEGAWENNEQFF

clone_size: NA
v_call: TRBV7-9
j_call: TRBJ1-3
d_call: NA
cdr3_length: 13
cdr3_nt: TGTGCCAGCGGCAGGGTCTCTGGAAACACCATATATTTT
cdr3_aa: CASGRVSGNTIYF

clone_size: NA
v_call: TRBV18
j_call: TRBJ1-2
d_call: TRBD1
cdr3_length: 16
cdr3_nt: TGTGCCAGCTCACCAAGGGACAGGGTGTCTAACTATGGCTACACCTTC
cdr3_aa: CASSPRDRVSNYGYTF

clone_size: NA
v_call: TRBV30
j_call: TRBJ1-4
d_call: NA
cdr3_length: 14
cdr3_nt: TGTGCCTGGAGCTCCGGGGAGGGTGGAGAAAAACTGTTTTTT
cdr3_aa: CAWSSGEGGEKLFF

clone_size: NA
v_call: TRBV7-8
j_call: TRBJ2-1
d_call: TRBD2
cdr3_length: 17
cdr3_nt: TGTGCCAGCAGCTTAGAACTAGCGGGGGATTCCTACAATGAGCAGTTCTTC
cdr3_aa: CASSLELAGDSYNEQFF

clone_size: NA
v_call: TRBV7-9
j_call: TRBJ2-1
d_call: TRBD1
cdr3_length: 17
cdr3_nt: TGTGCCAGCAGCCTTCGATCTCCGGGACAGGGATACAATGAGCAGTTCTTC
cdr3_aa: CASSLRSPGQGYNEQFF

clone_size: NA
v_call: TRBV10-3
j_call: TRBJ2-7
d_call: NA
cdr3_length: 12
cdr3_nt: TGTGCCATCAGTGAGGACAGCTACGAGCAGTACTTC
cdr3_aa: CAISEDSYEQYF

clone_size: NA
v_call: TRBV5-4
j_call: TRBJ2-1
d_call: TRBD2
cdr3_length: 12
cdr3_nt: TGTGCCAGCAGCCCCGAGCGGGGGGCACAGTTCTTC
cdr3_aa: CASSPERGAQFF

clone_size: few
v_call: TRBV6-5
j_call: TRBJ1-6
d_call: NA
cdr3_length: 15
cdr3_nt: TGTGCCAGCGGCTACCCGGACAGTTCGAATTCACCCCTCCACTTT
cdr3_aa: CASGYPDSSNSPLHF

clone_size: NA
v_call: TRBV10-3
j_call: TRBJ1-1
d_call: NA
cdr3_length: 14
cdr3_nt: TGTGCCATCAGTGACCCCCGGAGTTACACTGAAGCTTTCTTT
cdr3_aa: CAISDPRSYTEAFF

clone_size: NA
v_call: TRBV30
j_call: TRBJ1-1
d_call: NA
cdr3_length: 13
cdr3_nt: TGTGCCTGGGAGGGGGGGTTGAACACTGAAGCTTTCTTT
cdr3_aa: CAWEGGLNTEAFF

clone_size: NA
v_call: TRBV11-2
j_call: TRBJ1-2
d_call: NA
cdr3_length: 15
cdr3_nt: TGTGCCAGCAGCTTAGGGGGAGCGGCTAACTATGGCTACACCTTC
cdr3_aa: CASSLGGAANYGYTF

clone_size: few
v_call: TRBV6-6
j_call: TRBJ2-5
d_call: NA
cdr3_length: 11
cdr3_nt: TGTGCCAGCAACCACTTGGAGACCCAGTACTTC
cdr3_aa: CASNHLETQYF

clone_size: large
v_call: TRBV27
j_call: TRBJ1-1
d_call: NA
cdr3_length: 16
cdr3_nt: TGTGCCAGCAGTTTAAAAATCGGACTGACGGGCACTGAAGCTTTCTTT
cdr3_aa: CASSLKIGLTGTEAFF

clone_size: NA
v_call: TRBV6-4
j_call: TRBJ2-7
d_call: TRBD1
cdr3_length: 16
cdr3_nt: TGTGCCAGCAGTGAGGGACAGGACAAGTTGCGGGACGAGCAGTACTTC
cdr3_aa: CASSEGQDKLRDEQYF

clone_size: NA
v_call: TRBV5-1
j_call: TRBJ2-7
d_call: NA
cdr3_length: 15
cdr3_nt: TGCGCCAGCAGAGCCGGGACTCTTAACTCCTACGAGCAGTACTTC
cdr3_aa: CASRAGTLNSYEQYF

clone_size: NA
v_call: TRBV6-4
j_call: TRBJ2-3
d_call: NA
cdr3_length: 15
cdr3_nt: TGTGCCAGCAGTGACTCCTCTAGCGTGTCAGATACGCAGTATTTT
cdr3_aa: CASSDSSSVSDTQYF

clone_size: NA
v_call: TRBV19
j_call: TRBJ2-1
d_call: TRBD2
cdr3_length: 12
cdr3_nt: TGTGCCAGTAACGGGGGGGGCAATGAGCAGTTCTTC
cdr3_aa: CASNGGGNEQFF

clone_size: NA
v_call: TRBV6-5
j_call: TRBJ1-2
d_call: TRBD1
cdr3_length: 13
cdr3_nt: TGTGCCAGCAGCTCCGGGACAGGGGCTGGCTACACCTTC
cdr3_aa: CASSSGTGAGYTF

clone_size: NA
v_call: TRBV10-3
j_call: TRBJ2-3
d_call: TRBD2
cdr3_length: 14
cdr3_nt: TGTGCCATCAGTGACGGGGGGGGCCAGGATACGCAGTATTTT
cdr3_aa: CAISDGGGQDTQYF

clone_size: few
v_call: TRBV6-5
j_call: TRBJ1-2
d_call: TRBD1
cdr3_length: 16
cdr3_nt: TGTGCCAGCAGTTACTCTCCGGACAGGGGGTACTATGGCTACACCTTC
cdr3_aa: CASSYSPDRGYYGYTF

clone_size: NA
v_call: TRBV11-2
j_call: TRBJ2-7
d_call: NA
cdr3_length: 15
cdr3_nt: TGTGCCAGCAGCTTGGCGTTCTCAGGGTCCTACGAGCAGTACTTC
cdr3_aa: CASSLAFSGSYEQYF

clone_size: NA
v_call: TRBV30
j_call: TRBJ1-1
d_call: NA
cdr3_length: 11
cdr3_nt: TGTGCCTGGAGTCGGGACACTGAAGCTTTCTTT
cdr3_aa: CAWSRDTEAFF

clone_size: NA
v_call: TRBV14
j_call: TRBJ1-2
d_call: NA
cdr3_length: 15
cdr3_nt: TGTGCCAGCAGCCACCGGGAGACCTACAACTATGGCTACACCTTC
cdr3_aa: CASSHRETYNYGYTF

clone_size: NA
v_call: TRBV5-1
j_call: TRBJ2-2
d_call: TRBD2
cdr3_length: 16
cdr3_nt: TGCGCCAGCAGGCCCGGACTAGCGGTTCGCACCGGGGAGCTGTTTTTT
cdr3_aa: CASRPGLAVRTGELFF

clone_size: few
v_call: TRBV27
j_call: TRBJ2-3
d_call: NA
cdr3_length: 14
cdr3_nt: TGTGCCAGCAGTATTTCAGGGTACACAGATACGCAGTATTTT
cdr3_aa: CASSISGYTDTQYF

clone_size: NA
v_call: TRBV5-1
j_call: TRBJ2-7
d_call: TRBD1
cdr3_length: 14
cdr3_nt: TGCGCCAGCAGCTCCCGACAGGGGAACTACGAGCAGTACTTC
cdr3_aa: CASSSRQGNYEQYF

clone_size: NA
v_call: TRBV5-5
j_call: TRBJ2-7
d_call: TRBD1
cdr3_length: 14
cdr3_nt: TGTGCCAGCAGCTTGGAAACGGACAGGGACGAGCAGTACTTC
cdr3_aa: CASSLETDRDEQYF

clone_size: NA
v_call: TRBV7-9
j_call: TRBJ2-5
d_call: NA
cdr3_length: 16
cdr3_nt: TGTGCCAGCAGCTTAGGAGGGGACACGAGGGACGAGACCCAGTACTTC
cdr3_aa: CASSLGGDTRDETQYF

clone_size: NA
v_call: TRBV5-1
j_call: TRBJ2-7
d_call: NA
cdr3_length: 14
cdr3_nt: TGCGCCAGCAGCTTAAGGACAGCAGGCTACGAGCAGTACTTC
cdr3_aa: CASSLRTAGYEQYF

clone_size: NA
v_call: TRBV5-6
j_call: TRBJ2-5
d_call: NA
cdr3_length: 14
cdr3_nt: TGTGCCAGCAGCTTAGGTTTCGGGGAAGAGACCCAGTACTTC
cdr3_aa: CASSLGFGEETQYF

clone_size: NA
v_call: TRBV30
j_call: TRBJ2-7
d_call: NA
cdr3_length: 15
cdr3_nt: TGTGCCTGGAGTACATCCGGGACACGGACCAACGAGCAGTACTTC
cdr3_aa: CAWSTSGTRTNEQYF

clone_size: NA
v_call: TRBV25-1
j_call: TRBJ2-5
d_call: NA
cdr3_length: 14
cdr3_nt: TGTGCCAGCAGTGAATATGGACAGCAAGAGACCCAGTACTTC
cdr3_aa: CASSEYGQQETQYF

clone_size: NA
v_call: TRBV5-1
j_call: TRBJ2-7
d_call: NA
cdr3_length: 13
cdr3_nt: TGCGCCAGCAGCTTGGGATACGAGTACGAGCAGTACTTC
cdr3_aa: CASSLGYEYEQYF

clone_size: NA
v_call: TRBV7-2
j_call: TRBJ1-2
d_call: NA
cdr3_length: 17
cdr3_nt: TGTGCCAGCAGCTTAGTTTGGGGAAGAGGGCCCACGTATGGCTACACCTTC
cdr3_aa: CASSLVWGRGPTYGYTF

clone_size: NA
v_call: TRBV10-3
j_call: TRBJ1-2
d_call: TRBD1
cdr3_length: 15
cdr3_nt: TGTGCCATCAGTGACTGTGGACAGGGTAACTATGGCTACACCTTC
cdr3_aa: CAISDCGQGNYGYTF

clone_size: NA
v_call: TRBV7-8
j_call: TRBJ2-1
d_call: NA
cdr3_length: 13
cdr3_nt: TGTGCCAGCAGCTATCATCCAGGGATTGAGCAGTTCTTC
cdr3_aa: CASSYHPGIEQFF

clone_size: NA
v_call: TRBV1
j_call: TRBJ1-6
d_call: NA
cdr3_length: 16
cdr3_nt: TGCACCAGCAGTAAGCCCCCGGGACACGAAAATTCACCCCTCCACTTT
cdr3_aa: CTSSKPPGHENSPLHF

clone_size: NA
v_call: TRBV19
j_call: TRBJ1-2
d_call: TRBD1
cdr3_length: 18
cdr3_nt: TGTGCCAGTAGTAGCCATTTTCCGGGACAGGGGACTAACTATGGCTACACCTTC
cdr3_aa: CASSSHFPGQGTNYGYTF

clone_size: few
v_call: TRBV7-9
j_call: TRBJ1-6
d_call: NA
cdr3_length: 12
cdr3_nt: TGTGCCAGCAGCCCCAGAGGGTCACCCCTCCACTTT
cdr3_aa: CASSPRGSPLHF

clone_size: NA
v_call: TRBV27
j_call: TRBJ1-4
d_call: NA
cdr3_length: 14
cdr3_nt: TGTGCCAGCAGTATCCGGTCAACTAATGAAAAACTGTTTTTT
cdr3_aa: CASSIRSTNEKLFF

clone_size: NA
v_call: TRBV4-1
j_call: TRBJ1-5
d_call: NA
cdr3_length: 17
cdr3_nt: TGCGCCAGCAGCCAAGAACCGGACACTCTGAGCAATCAGCCCCAGCATTTT
cdr3_aa: CASSQEPDTLSNQPQHF

clone_size: NA
v_call: TRBV30
j_call: TRBJ2-1
d_call: TRBD2
cdr3_length: 13
cdr3_nt: TGTGCCTGGAATAGCGGGGGGGGGAATGAGCAGTTCTTC
cdr3_aa: CAWNSGGGNEQFF